Below, one T cell receptor beta chain is given with its context. Its matching antigen is unknown. This sample includes further DNA sequences coding for the same CDR3. TCRdb keeps only in-frame clones here, not all; method: immunoSEQ multiplex PCR. Of over a million clones in the sample, 95% to 99% were seen once. This CDR3 contains 15 residues. Germline V gene data show CDR1 as KGHSH and CDR2 as LQKENI. Trimming shortened V by 3 bases and J by 3 bases, and 13 bases separated the two germline ends. This sample was taken from a study of shared clonotypes between healthy human individuals. The overall study: Used for every donor were three CD4 naive, three CD4 memory, two CD8 naive and one CD8 memory plate. General observations from the study: Rarefaction showed that sequencing of sorted subsets was incomplete (despite large depth). Naive subsets generally had larger estimated richness than memory subsets.

It was into CD45RA+ naive and CD45RA-negative memory subsets that the CD4+ cells were split. The rearrangement uses TRBV18 and TRBJ2-3; D may correspond to TRBD1 or TRBD2 (5 bases each). The receptor was derived from a man younger than 40 in good health. The sequenced material came from naive CD4+ T cells sorted from blood. Specified subset: CD45RA+ positively selected. CDR3 sequence (DNA): TGTGCCAGCTCACCTCCGGGACGGGGAACAGATACGCAGTATTTT. Translation: CASSPPGRGTDTQYF.